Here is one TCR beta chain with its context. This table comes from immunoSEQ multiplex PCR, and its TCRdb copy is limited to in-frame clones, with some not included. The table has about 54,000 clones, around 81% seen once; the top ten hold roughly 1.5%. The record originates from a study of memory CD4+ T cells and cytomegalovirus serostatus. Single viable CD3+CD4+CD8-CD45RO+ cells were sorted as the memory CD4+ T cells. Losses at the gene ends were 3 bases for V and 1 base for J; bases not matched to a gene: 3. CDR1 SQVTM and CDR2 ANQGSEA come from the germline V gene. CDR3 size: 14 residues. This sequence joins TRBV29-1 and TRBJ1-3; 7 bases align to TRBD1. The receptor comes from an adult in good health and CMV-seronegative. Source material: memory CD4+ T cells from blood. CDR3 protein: CSVETGWSGNTIYF. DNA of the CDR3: TGCAGCGTTGAGACAGGGTGGTCTGGAAACACCATATATTTT.